This T cell receptor (beta chain) was sequenced in a study of T-cell memory formation after mild COVID-19. TCRdb used MiXCR to reprocess the 5' RACE reads, holding one entry per CDR3 protein. The sample carries hundreds of thousands of distinct CDR3 sequences, 20% recorded once. A few counts support this clonotype. The CDR3 has 13 amino acids. Germline V gives CDR1 ENHRY, CDR2 SYGVKD. V shed 0 bases and J shed 5 bases, with 7 bases lying between them. The TCR comes from an adult woman who had mild COVID-19 (a few samples of this study predate the infection). Cell type and time point are not known. The source material was PBMCs or a T cell subset sorted from them (not recorded which). This chain joins TRBV10-3 and TRBJ2-5; unclear D gene. Here the CDR3 reads CAISESDSETQYF. CDR3 coding DNA: TGTGCCATCAGTGAGTCTGATTCGGAGACCCAGTACTTC.